One T cell receptor beta chain is described in this entry. Its antigen is unknown. The CDR3 covers 13 residues. In germline, CDR1 is MNHEY, CDR2 SVGEGT. The V end was cut by 6 bases, the J end by 0 bases, with 8 bases between. TCRdb re-analysed the RT-PCR reads in MiXCR, keeping a single row per CDR3 protein. The sample has 200,000 to 250,000 distinct CDR3 sequences; approximately 12% are singletons. The source of the sample is a study of response to subunit inactivated influenza vaccine. Regarding the study as a whole: Every seasonal influenza vaccination brings in few new T cells, the authors suggested.

The sample here was non-naive T cells sorted from PBMCs, taken approximately 15 days before vaccination. This chain uses TRBV6-2 or TRBV6-3 with TRBJ1-1; D not certain. This sequence originates from a man between 45 and 60 years old who received an inactivated influenza vaccine. The CDR3 nucleotides read TGTGCCAGCAGGTCACAGCTGAACACTGAAGCTTTCTTT. Encoded protein: CASRSQLNTEAFF.